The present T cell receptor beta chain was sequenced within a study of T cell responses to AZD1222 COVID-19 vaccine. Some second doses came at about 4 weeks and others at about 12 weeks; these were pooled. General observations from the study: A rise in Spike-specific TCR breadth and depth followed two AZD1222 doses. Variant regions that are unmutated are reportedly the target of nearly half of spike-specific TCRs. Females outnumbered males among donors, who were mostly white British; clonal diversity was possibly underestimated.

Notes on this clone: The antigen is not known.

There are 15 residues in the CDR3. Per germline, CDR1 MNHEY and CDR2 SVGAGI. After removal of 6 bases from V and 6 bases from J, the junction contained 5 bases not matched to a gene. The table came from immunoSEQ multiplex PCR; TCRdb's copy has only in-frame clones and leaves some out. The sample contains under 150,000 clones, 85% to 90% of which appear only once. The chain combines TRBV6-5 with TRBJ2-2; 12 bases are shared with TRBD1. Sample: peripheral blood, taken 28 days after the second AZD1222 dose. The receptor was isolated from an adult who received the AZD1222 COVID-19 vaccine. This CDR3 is CASRAGTGGPGELFF. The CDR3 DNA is TGTGCCAGCAGGGCCGGGACAGGGGGCCCCGGGGAGCTGTTTTTT.